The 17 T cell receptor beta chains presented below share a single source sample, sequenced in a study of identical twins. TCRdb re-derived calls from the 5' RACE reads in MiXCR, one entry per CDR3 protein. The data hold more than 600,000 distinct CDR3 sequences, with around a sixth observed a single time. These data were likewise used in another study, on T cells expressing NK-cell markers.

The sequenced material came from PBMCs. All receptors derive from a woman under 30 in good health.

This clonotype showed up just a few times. CDR3 protein: CASSSWTSGGDEQFF. CDR3 nucleotides: TGTGCCAGCAGCTCCTGGACTAGCGGGGGCGATGAGCAGTTCTTC. The chain joins TRBV5-5 to TRBJ2-1; 13 nucleotides match TRBD2. The V gene's germline CDR1 is SGHKS and CDR2 YYEKEE (reference sequence). The trim removed 3 bases at V and 8 bases at J, leaving 5 bases unmatched. This CDR3 has 15 residues.

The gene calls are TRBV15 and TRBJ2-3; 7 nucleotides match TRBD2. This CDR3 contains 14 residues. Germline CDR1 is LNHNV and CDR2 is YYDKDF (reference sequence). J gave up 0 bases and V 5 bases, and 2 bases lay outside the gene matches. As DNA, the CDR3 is TGTGCCACCAGCCGGGACTACAGCACAGATACGCAGTATTTT. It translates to CATSRDYSTDTQYF.

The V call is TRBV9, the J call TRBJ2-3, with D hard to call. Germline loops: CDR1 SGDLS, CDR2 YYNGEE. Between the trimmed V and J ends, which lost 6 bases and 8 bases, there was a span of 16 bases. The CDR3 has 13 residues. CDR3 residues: CASTYTLGGTQYF. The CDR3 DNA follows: TGTGCCAGCACCTATACGCTGGGCGGTACGCAGTATTTT.

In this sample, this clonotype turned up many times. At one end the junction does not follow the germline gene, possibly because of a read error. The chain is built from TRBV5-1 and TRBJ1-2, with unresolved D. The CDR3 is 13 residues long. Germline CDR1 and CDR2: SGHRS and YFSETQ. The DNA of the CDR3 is TGTGCCAGCAGTCTCGGAGGGAACTATGGCTACACCTTC. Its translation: CASSLGGNYGYTF.

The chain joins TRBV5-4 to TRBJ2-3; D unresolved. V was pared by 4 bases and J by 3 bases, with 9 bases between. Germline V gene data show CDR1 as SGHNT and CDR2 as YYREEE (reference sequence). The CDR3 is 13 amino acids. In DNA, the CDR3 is TGTGCCAGCAGCCCTCGAGAGACAGATACGCAGTATTTT. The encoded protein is CASSPRETDTQYF.

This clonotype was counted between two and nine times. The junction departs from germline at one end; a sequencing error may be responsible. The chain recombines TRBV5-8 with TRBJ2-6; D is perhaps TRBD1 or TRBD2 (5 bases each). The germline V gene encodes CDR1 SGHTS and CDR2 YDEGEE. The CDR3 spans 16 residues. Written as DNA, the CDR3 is TGTGCCAGCAGTTTGGGACGGCTCTCTGGGGCCAACGTCCTGACTTTC. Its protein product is CASSLGRLSGANVLTF.

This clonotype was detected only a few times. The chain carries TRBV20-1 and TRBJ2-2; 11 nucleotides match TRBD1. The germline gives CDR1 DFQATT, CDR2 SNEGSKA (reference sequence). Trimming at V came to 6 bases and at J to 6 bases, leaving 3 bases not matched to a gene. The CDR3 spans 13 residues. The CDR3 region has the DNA TGCAGTGCCCCGGGACAGGGGGCCGGGGAGCTGTTTTTT. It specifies CSAPGQGAGELFF.

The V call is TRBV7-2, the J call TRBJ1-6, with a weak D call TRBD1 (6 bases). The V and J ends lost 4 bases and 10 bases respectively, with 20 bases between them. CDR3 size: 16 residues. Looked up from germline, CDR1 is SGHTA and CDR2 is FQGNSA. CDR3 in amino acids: CASSSRLGGGQSPLHF. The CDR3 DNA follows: TGTGCCAGCAGCTCCCGCCTAGGGGGGGGCCAATCACCCCTCCACTTT.

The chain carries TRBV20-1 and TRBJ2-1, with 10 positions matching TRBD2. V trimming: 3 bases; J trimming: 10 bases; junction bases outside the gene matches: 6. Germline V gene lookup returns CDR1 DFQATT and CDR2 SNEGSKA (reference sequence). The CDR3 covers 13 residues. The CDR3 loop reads CSASPGLAPEQFF. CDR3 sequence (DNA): TGCAGTGCTAGCCCGGGACTAGCGCCCGAGCAGTTCTTC.

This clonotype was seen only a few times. The CDR3 reads CASTPGGSVSYNEQFF. The CDR3 region has the DNA TGTGCCAGCACACCCGGGGGGAGTGTCTCCTACAATGAGCAGTTCTTC. V and J are TRBV5-5 and TRBJ2-1; 7 nucleotides match TRBD2. Germline-derived CDR1 and CDR2 are SGHKS and YYEKEE (reference sequence). V gave up 6 bases and J gave up 0 bases; unmatched junction bases: 9. The CDR3 extends over 16 amino acids. Full variable domain (rest looked up from reference TRBV5-5 and TRBJ2-1): DAGVTQSPTHLIKTRGQQVTLRCSPISGHKSVSWYQQVLGQGPQFIFQYYEKEERGRGNFPDRFSARQFPNYSSELNVNALLLGDSALYLCASTPGGSVSYNEQFFGPGTRLTVL.

The CDR3 here is CAWSRRDTEAFF. The CDR3 DNA reads as TGTGCCTGGAGTCGGAGGGATACTGAAGCTTTCTTT. The genes are TRBV30 and TRBJ1-1; D not certain. The germline V and J ends were trimmed by 2 bases and 5 bases, with 9 bases remaining between them. The CDR3 has 12 residues. The germline V gene has CDR1 GTSNPN and CDR2 SVGIG (reference sequence).

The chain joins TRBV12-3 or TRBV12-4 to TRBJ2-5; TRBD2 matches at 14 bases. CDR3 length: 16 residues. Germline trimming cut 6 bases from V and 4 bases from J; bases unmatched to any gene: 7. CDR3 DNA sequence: TGTGCCAGCAGATCCGGGACTAGCGGGAGTAGAGAGACCCAGTACTTC. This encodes CASRSGTSGSRETQYF.

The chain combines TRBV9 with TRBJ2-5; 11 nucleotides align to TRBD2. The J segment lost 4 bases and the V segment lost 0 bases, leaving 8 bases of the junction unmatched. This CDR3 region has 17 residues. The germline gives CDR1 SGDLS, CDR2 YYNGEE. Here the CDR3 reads CASSVGIAGGPAETQYF. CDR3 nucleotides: TGTGCCAGCAGCGTAGGAATAGCGGGAGGGCCGGCAGAGACCCAGTACTTC.

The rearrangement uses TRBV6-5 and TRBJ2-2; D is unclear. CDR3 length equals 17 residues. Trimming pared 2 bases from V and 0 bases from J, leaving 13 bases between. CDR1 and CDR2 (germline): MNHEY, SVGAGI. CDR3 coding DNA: TGTGCCAGCAGTTACGGCGACCGAGAAACGAACACCGGGGAGCTGTTTTTT. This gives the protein CASSYGDRETNTGELFF.

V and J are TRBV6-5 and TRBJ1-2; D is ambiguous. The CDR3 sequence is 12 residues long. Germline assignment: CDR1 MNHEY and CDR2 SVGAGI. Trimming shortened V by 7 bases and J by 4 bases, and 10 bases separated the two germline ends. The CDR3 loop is CASKGLSYGYTF. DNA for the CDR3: TGTGCCAGCAAGGGATTAAGCTATGGCTACACCTTC.

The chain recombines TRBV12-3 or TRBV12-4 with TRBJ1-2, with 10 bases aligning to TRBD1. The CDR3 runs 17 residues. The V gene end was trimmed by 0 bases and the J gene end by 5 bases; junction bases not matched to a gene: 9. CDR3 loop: CASSLALGTGVGYGYTF. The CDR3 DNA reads TGTGCCAGCAGTTTAGCGCTAGGGACAGGGGTAGGATATGGCTACACCTTC.

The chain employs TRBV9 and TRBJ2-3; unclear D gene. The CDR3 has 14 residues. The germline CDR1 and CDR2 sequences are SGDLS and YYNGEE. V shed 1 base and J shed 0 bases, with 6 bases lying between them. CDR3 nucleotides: TGTGCCAGCAGCGTACAACCAAGCACAGATACGCAGTATTTT. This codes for CASSVQPSTDTQYF.